This T cell receptor (beta chain) was identified during a study of T cell repertoires in cytomegalovirus infection. Study overall: HLA-B-restricted CMV epitopes that are well studied, plus recently identified HLA-C-restricted ones, were used by the study. Public TCR beta signatures indicated both CMV infection and matching HLA type.

TCRdb fed the reads into MiXCR, producing one record per CDR3 protein. The sample records 200,000 to 250,000 distinct CDR3 sequences, around 40% being singletons. Study-level results: Cumulative frequency of public TCR beta families picked out carriers of CMV plus the relevant HLA. CMV-specific TCR beta clonotypes restricted by HLA-C were the ones dominating the ex vivo response.

As concerns this clonotype: No antigen is known for it.

Germline V gene sequence: CDR1 MDHEN, CDR2 SYDVKM. The V gene lost 2 bases and the J gene lost 3 bases, with 17 bases spanning the gap. This CDR3 comprises 16 residues. This chain links TRBV28 with TRBJ2-7, with a possible D match to TRBD2 (6 bases). The clonotype was recovered from a human donor in good health (CMV status not recorded). Some clones in this sample may be carry-over from other donors' samples. The sequences come from CD8+ T cells from cultured PBMCs, collected from culture after CMV antigen stimulation. The CDR3 DNA is TGTGCCAGCAGTTTAGGTGCGGGACGGGATAACTACGAGCAGTACTTC. Its translation: CASSLGAGRDNYEQYF.